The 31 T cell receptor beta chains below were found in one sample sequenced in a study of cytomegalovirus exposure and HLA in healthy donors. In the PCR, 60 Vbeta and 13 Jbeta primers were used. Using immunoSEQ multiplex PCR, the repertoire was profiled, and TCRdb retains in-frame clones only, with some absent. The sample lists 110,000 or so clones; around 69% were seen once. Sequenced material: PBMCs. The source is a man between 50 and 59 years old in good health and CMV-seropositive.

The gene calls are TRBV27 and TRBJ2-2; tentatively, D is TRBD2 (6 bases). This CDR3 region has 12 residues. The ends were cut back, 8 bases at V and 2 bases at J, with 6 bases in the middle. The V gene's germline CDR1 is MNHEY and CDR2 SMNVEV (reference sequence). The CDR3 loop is CASGLNTGELFF. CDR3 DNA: TGTGCCAGCGGACTAAACACCGGGGAGCTGTTTTTT.

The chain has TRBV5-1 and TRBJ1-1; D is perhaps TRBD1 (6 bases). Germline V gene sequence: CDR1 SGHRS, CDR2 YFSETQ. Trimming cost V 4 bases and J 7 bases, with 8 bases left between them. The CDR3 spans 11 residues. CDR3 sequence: CASSLGGEAFF. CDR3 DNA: TGCGCCAGCAGCCTAGGGGGTGAAGCTTTCTTT. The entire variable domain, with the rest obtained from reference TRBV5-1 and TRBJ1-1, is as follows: KAGVTQTPRYLIKTRGQQVTLSCSPISGHRSVSWYQQTPGQGLQFLFEYFSETQRNKGNFPGRFSGRQFSNSRSEMNVSTLELGDSALYLCASSLGGEAFFGQGTRLTVV.

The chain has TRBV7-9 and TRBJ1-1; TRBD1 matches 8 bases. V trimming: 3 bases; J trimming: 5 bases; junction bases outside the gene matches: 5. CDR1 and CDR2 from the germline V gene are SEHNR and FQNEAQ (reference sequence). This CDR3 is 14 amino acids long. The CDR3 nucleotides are TGTGCCAGCAGCTTCGGACAGGGAGGTACTGAAGCTTTCTTT. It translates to CASSFGQGGTEAFF.

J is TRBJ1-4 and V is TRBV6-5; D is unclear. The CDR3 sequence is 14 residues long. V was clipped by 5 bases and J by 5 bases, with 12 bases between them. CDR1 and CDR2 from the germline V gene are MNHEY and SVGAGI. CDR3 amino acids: CASSESRGNEKLFF. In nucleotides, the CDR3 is TGTGCCAGCAGTGAGTCCCGAGGGAATGAAAAACTGTTTTTT.

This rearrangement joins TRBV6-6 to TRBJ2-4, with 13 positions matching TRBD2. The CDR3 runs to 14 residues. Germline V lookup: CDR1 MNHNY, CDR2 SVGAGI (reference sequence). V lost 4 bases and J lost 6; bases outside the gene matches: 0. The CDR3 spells CASSWTSGRNIQYF. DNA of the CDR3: TGTGCCAGCAGTTGGACTAGCGGGAGAAACATTCAGTACTTC.

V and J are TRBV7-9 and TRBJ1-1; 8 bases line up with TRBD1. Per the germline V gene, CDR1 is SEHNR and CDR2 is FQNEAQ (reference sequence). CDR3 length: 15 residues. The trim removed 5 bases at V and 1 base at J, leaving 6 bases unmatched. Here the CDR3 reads CASSRQGASNTEAFF. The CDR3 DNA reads TGTGCCAGCAGCCGGCAGGGGGCTTCGAACACTGAAGCTTTCTTT.

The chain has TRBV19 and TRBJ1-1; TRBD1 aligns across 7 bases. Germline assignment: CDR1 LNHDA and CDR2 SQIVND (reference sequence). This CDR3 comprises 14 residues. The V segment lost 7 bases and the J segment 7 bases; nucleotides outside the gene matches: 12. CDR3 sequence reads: CASTQGGRAGEAFF. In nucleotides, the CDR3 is TGTGCCAGTACCCAGGGGGGTAGGGCAGGTGAAGCTTTCTTT.

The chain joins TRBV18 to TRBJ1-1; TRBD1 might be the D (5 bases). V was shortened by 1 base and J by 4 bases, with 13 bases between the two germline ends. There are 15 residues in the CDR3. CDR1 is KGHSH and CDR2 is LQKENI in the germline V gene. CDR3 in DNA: TGTGCCAGCTCACCACAGGGGCAGGGTACCACTGAAGCTTTCTTT. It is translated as CASSPQGQGTTEAFF. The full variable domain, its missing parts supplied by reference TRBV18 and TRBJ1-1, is NAGVMQNPRHLVRRRGQEARLRCSPMKGHSHVYWYRQLPEEGLKFMVYLQKENIIDESGMPKERFSAEFPKEGPSILRIQQVVRGDSAAYFCASSPQGQGTTEAFFGQGTRLTVV.

DNA of the CDR3: TGTGCCACAGATAAACAGGGGCGCGGCTACACCTTC. Translated: CATDKQGRGYTF. The rearrangement joins TRBV2 to TRBJ1-2; 7 nucleotides align to TRBD1. Germline values: CDR1 SNHLY, CDR2 FYNNEI. The CDR3 totals 12 residues. V lost 10 bases, J lost 8 bases, and 10 bases stayed unmatched.

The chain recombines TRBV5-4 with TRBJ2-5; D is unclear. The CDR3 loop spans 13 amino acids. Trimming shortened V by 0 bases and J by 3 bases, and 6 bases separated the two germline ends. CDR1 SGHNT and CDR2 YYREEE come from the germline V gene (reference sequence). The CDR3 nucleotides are TGTGCCAGCAGCTTGGCCAATGAAGAGACCCAGTACTTC. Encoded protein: CASSLANEETQYF.

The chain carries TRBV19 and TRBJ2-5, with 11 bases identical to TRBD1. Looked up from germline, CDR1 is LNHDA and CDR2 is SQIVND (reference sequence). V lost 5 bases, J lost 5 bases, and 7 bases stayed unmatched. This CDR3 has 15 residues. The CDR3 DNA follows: TGTGCCAGTAGTGAAAGGACAGGGGGCGCGGAGACCCAGTACTTC. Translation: CASSERTGGAETQYF. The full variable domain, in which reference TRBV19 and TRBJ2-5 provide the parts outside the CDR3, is DGGITQSPKYLFRKEGQNVTLSCEQNLNHDAMYWYRQDPGQGLRLIYYSQIVNDFQKGDIAEGYSVSREKKESFPLTVTSAQKNPTAFYLCASSERTGGAETQYFGPGTRLLVL.

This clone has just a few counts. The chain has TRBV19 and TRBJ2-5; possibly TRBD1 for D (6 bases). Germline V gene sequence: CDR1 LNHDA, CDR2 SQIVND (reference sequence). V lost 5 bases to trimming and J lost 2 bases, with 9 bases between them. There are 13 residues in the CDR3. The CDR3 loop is CASSPGQQETQYF. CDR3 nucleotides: TGTGCCAGTAGTCCCGGACAGCAAGAGACCCAGTACTTC.

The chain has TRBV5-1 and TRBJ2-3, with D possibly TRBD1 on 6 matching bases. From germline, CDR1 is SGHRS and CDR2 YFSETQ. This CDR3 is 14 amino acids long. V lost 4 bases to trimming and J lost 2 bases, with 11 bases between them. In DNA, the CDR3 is TGCGCCAGCAGCATCCGACAGGCCACAGATACGCAGTATTTT. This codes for CASSIRQATDTQYF.

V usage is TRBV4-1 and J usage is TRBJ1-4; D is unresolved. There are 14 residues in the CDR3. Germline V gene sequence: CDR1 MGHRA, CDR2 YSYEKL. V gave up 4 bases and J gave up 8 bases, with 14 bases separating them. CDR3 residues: CASSPSGRLEKLFF. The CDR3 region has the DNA TGCGCCAGCAGCCCGTCAGGACGACTAGAAAAACTGTTTTTT.

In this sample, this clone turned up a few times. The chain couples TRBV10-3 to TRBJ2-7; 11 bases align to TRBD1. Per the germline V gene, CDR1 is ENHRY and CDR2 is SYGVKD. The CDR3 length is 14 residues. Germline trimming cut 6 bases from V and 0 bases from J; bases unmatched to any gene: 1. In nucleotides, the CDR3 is TGTGCCATCAGGGGGACAGGGGGCTCCTACGAGCAGTACTTC. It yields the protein CAIRGTGGSYEQYF.

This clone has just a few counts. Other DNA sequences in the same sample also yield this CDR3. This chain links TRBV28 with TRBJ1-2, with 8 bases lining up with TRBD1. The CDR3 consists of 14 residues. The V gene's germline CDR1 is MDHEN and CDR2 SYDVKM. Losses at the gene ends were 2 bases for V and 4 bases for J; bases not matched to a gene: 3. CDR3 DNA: TGTGCCAGCAGTTTAAGCACAGGGGGCTATGGCTACACCTTC. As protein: CASSLSTGGYGYTF.

CDR3 in amino acids: CATSPSDRGHGETQYF. In nucleotides, the CDR3 is TGTGCCACCAGCCCGTCGGACAGGGGGCATGGGGAGACCCAGTACTTC. The genes are TRBV15 and TRBJ2-5; 11 bases align to TRBD1. Trimming took 5 bases from V and 5 from J; bases not matched to a gene: 10. Per germline, CDR1 LNHNV and CDR2 YYDKDF (reference sequence). The CDR3 length is 16 residues.

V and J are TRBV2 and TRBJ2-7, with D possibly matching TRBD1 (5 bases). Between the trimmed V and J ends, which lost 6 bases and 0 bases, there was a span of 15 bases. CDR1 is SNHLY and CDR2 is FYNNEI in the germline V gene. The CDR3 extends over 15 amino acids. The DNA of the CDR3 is TGTGCCAGCAGGGAGCAGGGTTCCGGCTCCTACGAGCAGTACTTC. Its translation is CASREQGSGSYEQYF.

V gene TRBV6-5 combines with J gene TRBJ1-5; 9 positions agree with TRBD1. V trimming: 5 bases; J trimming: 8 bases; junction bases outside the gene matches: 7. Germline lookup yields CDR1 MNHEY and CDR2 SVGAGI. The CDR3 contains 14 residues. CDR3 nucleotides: TGTGCCAGCAGTCCTACAGGGGGCAGGGAGCCCCAGCATTTT. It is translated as CASSPTGGREPQHF.

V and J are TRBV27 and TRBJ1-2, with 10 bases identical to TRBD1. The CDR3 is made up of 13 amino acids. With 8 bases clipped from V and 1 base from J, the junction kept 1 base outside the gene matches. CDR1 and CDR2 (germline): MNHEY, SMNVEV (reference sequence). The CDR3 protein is CASRTGGNYGYTF. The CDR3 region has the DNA TGTGCCAGCCGGACAGGGGGTAACTATGGCTACACCTTC.

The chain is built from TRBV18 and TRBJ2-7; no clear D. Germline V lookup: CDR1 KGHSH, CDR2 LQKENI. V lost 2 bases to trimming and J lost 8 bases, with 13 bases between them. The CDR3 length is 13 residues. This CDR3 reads CASSPSGSVKQYF. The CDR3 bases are TGTGCCAGCTCACCATCGGGTTCCGTGAAGCAGTACTTC.

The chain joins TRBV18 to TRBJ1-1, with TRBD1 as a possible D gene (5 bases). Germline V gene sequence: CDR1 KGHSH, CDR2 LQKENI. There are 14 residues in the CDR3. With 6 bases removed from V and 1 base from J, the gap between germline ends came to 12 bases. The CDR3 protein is CASSVLGQNTEAFF. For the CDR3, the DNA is TGTGCCAGCTCGGTCCTCGGACAGAACACTGAAGCTTTCTTT.

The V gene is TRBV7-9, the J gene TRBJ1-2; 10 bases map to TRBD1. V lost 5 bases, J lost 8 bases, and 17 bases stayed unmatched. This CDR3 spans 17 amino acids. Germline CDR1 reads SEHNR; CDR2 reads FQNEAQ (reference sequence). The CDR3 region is CASSPSGTGVSHHGYTF. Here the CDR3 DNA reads TGTGCCAGCAGCCCCTCCGGGACAGGGGTATCCCACCACGGCTACACCTTC.

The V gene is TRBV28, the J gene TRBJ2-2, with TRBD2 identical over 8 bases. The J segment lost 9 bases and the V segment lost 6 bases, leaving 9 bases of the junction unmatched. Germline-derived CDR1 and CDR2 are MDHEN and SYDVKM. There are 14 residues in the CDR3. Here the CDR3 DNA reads TGTGCCAGCAGCCGCGGGTCTAGCGGGCGGGAGCTGTTTTTT. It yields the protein CASSRGSSGRELFF.

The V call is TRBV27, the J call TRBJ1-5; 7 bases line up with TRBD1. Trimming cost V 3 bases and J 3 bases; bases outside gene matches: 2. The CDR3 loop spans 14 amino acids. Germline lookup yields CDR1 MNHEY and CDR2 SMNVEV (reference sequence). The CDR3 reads CASSFDRVNQPQHF. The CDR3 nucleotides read TGTGCCAGCAGTTTCGACAGGGTCAATCAGCCCCAGCATTTT.

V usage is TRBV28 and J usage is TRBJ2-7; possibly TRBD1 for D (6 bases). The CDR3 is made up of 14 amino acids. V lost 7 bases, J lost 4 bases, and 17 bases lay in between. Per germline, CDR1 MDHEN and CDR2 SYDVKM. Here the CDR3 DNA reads TGTGCCAGCACGCCCGGGACACCTAAATACGAGCAGTACTTC. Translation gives CASTPGTPKYEQYF.

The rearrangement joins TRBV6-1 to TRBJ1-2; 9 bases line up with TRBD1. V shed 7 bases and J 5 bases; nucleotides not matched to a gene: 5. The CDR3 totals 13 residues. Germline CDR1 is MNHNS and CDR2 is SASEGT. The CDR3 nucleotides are TGTGCCAGCAAACAGGGGGCACGGTATGGCTACACCTTC. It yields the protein CASKQGARYGYTF.

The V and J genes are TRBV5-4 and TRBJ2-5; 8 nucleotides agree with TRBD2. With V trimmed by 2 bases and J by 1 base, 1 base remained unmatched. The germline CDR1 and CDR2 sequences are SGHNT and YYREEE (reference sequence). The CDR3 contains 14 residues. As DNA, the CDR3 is TGTGCCAGCAGCTTCAGCGGGGGCCAAGAGACCCAGTACTTC. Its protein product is CASSFSGGQETQYF.

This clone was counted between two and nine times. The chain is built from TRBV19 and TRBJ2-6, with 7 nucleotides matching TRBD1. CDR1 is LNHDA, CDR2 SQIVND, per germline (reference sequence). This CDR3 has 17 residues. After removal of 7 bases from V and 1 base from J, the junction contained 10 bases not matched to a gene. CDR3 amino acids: CASTLDRVSSGANVLTF. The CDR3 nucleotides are TGTGCCAGTACCCTCGACAGGGTTTCATCTGGGGCCAACGTCCTGACTTTC.

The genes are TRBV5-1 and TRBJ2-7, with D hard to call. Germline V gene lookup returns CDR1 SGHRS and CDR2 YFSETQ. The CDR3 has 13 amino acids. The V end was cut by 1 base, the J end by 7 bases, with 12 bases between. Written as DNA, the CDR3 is TGCGCCAGCAGCTTGAACCCTTACAATGAGCAGTACTTC. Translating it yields CASSLNPYNEQYF.

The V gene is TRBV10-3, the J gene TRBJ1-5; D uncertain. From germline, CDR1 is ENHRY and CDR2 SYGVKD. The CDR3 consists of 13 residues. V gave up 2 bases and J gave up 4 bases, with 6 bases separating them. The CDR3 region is CAISEIPNQPQHF. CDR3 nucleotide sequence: TGTGCCATCAGTGAGATTCCAAATCAGCCCCAGCATTTT.